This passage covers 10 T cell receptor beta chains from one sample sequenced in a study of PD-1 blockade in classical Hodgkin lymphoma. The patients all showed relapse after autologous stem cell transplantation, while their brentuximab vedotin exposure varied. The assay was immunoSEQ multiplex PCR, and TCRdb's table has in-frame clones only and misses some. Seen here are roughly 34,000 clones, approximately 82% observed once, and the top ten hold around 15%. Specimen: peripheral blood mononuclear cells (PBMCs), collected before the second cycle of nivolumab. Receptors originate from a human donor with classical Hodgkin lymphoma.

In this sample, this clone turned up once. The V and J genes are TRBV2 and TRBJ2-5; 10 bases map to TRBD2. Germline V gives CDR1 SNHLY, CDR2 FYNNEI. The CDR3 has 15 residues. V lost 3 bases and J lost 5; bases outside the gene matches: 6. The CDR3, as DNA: TGTGCCAGCAGTGACTCCCTAGCGGGGGTTGAGACCCAGTACTTC. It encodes CASSDSLAGVETQYF.

For the CDR3, the DNA is TGTGCCAGCAGCTTGTCGGGACAGAGCACAGATACGCAGTATTTT. This translates into CASSLSGQSTDTQYF. The V and J genes are TRBV5-4 and TRBJ2-3; TRBD1 aligns across 7 bases. The CDR3 is 15 residues long. From germline, CDR1 is SGHNT and CDR2 YYREEE (reference sequence). J gave up 0 bases and V 1 base, and 2 bases lay outside the gene matches.

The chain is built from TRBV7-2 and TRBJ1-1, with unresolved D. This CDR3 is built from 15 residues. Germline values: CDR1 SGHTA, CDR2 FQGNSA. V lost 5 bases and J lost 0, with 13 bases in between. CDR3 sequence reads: CASSPLGGMNTEAFF. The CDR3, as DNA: TGTGCCAGCAGCCCCCTAGGTGGGATGAACACTGAAGCTTTCTTT. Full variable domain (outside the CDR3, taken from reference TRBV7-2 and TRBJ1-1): GAGVSQSPSNKVTEKGKDVELRCDPISGHTALYWYRQSLGQGLEFLIYFQGNSAPDKSGLPSDRFSAERTGGSVSTLTIQRTQQEDSAVYLCASSPLGGMNTEAFFGQGTRLTVV.

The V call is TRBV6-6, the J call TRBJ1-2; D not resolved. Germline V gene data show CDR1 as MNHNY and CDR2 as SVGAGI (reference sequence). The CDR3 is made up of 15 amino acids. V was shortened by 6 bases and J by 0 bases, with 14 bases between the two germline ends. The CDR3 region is CASSPDWSANYGYTF. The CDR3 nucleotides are TGTGCCAGCAGCCCCGACTGGAGTGCTAACTATGGCTACACCTTC.

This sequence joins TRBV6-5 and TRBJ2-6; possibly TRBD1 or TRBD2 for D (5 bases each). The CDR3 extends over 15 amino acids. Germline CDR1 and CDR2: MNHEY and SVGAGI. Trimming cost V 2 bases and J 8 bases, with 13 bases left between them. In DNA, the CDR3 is TGTGCCAGCAGTTACGGGGGAAGTAGGACCAACGTCCTGACTTTC. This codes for CASSYGGSRTNVLTF.

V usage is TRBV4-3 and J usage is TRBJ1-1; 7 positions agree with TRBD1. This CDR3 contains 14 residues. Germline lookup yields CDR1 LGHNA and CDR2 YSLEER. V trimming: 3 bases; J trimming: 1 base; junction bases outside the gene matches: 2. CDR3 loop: CASSHRDRNTEAFF. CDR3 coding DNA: TGCGCCAGCAGCCACAGGGACAGGAACACTGAAGCTTTCTTT.

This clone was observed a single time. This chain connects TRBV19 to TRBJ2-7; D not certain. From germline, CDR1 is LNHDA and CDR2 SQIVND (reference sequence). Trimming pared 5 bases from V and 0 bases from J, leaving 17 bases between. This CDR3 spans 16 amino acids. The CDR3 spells CASSSLTTVSSYEQYF. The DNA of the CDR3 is TGTGCCAGTAGTTCTCTCACGACGGTGAGCTCCTACGAGCAGTACTTC.

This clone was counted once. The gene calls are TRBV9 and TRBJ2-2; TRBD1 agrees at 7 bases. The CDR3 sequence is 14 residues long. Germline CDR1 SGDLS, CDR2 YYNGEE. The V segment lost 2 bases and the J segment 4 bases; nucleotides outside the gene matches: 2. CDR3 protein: CASSVTGATGELFF. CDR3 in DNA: TGTGCCAGCAGCGTCACAGGGGCCACCGGGGAGCTGTTTTTT.

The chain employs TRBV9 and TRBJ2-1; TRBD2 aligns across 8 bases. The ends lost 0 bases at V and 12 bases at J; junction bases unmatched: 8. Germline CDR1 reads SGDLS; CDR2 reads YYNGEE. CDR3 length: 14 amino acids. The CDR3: CASSVDPGGAGQFF. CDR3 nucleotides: TGTGCCAGCAGCGTAGATCCCGGGGGGGCCGGGCAGTTCTTC.

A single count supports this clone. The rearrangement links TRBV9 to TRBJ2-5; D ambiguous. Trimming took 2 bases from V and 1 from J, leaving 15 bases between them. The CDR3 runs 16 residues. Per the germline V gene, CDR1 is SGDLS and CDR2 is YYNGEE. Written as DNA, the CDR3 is TGTGCCAGCAGCGTTACTCTCGACGGCCTCCAAGAGACCCAGTACTTC. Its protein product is CASSVTLDGLQETQYF.